The text below deals with one T cell receptor (beta chain). Looked up from germline, CDR1 is SGDLS and CDR2 is YYNGEE. V trimming: 0 bases; J trimming: 4 bases; junction bases outside the gene matches: 7. This CDR3 spans 16 amino acids. In the authors' methods: Amplification of reference gene primers was used by the study to estimate nucleated cell counts. Profiling relied on immunoSEQ multiplex PCR, and the TCRdb table lists in-frame clones only, not all of them. The V and J calls and clone size were taken over from that table, and D and trimming were inferred from the DNA. Of about 160,000 clones in the sample, over 65% were seen once. This specimen comes from a study of blood T cell repertoires in COVID-19. Study as a whole: Sample material is recorded as cDNA or gDNA derived from T cells, B-cell-depleted T cells, or PBMCs.

The clonotype originates from a man aged 55 to 69 with acute or convalescent COVID-19. Specimen: peripheral blood. This chain uses TRBV9 with TRBJ2-7, with 10 bases identical to TRBD1. The chain's CDR3 is CASSVGVGTGVYEQYF. CDR3 nucleotides: TGTGCCAGCAGCGTAGGGGTTGGGACAGGGGTGTACGAGCAGTACTTC.